This T cell receptor (beta chain) was captured by sequencing in a study of blood T cell repertoires in COVID-19. The junction had 8 bases not matched to a gene; V was cut back by 6 bases and J by 7 bases. This CDR3 has 15 amino acids. Germline values: CDR1 LGHNT, CDR2 FRNRAP. In the original analysis: Researchers report that nucleated cell counts were estimated from reference gene primer amplification. Measured with immunoSEQ multiplex PCR; TCRdb has only the in-frame clones, and not every one. The V and J calls and clone size come from that table; D and trimming were worked out from the DNA. The table shows 150,000 or so clones, with 82% occurring only once.

Sequenced: peripheral blood. This TCR derives from a woman in her 40s with COVID-19, enrolled during active disease. The chain has TRBV12-5 and TRBJ1-6; 8 bases are shared with TRBD1. The CDR3 spells CASGPPGTGNSPLHF. CDR3 nucleotide sequence: TGTGCTAGTGGACCCCCCGGGACAGGCAATTCACCCCTCCACTTT.